This T cell receptor beta chain was documented in a study of low-dose radiotherapy and immunotherapy resistance in tumors. Time point meaning: after trial treatment. Noted treatment: LDRT plus nivolumab, ipilimumab, low-dose cyclophosphamide and aspirin (RACIN trial). CDR1 MGHRA and CDR2 YSYEKL come from the germline V gene. The germline V and J ends were trimmed by 3 bases and 0 bases, with 18 bases remaining between them. The length of the CDR3 is 18 residues. cDNA synthesis used a TRAV/TRBV-specific primer set for both chains. TCRs were amplified for approximately 21 PCR cycles with a constant-region primer and V-primer adapter. From the reads, TCRdb called clonotypes with MiXCR, one entry per CDR3 protein. The sample includes 35,000 to 45,000 distinct CDR3 sequences, under 30% of them seen just once. This clonotype was observed many times.

Sample: PBMCs, taken after low-dose radiotherapy plus immunotherapy. This TCR was recovered from a male donor with prostate cancer. This sequence joins TRBV4-1 and TRBJ2-1, with no clear D. The CDR3 region is CASSQLAPLESSYNEQFF. In DNA, the CDR3 is TGCGCCAGCAGCCAGCTTGCACCCCTCGAGAGCTCCTACAATGAGCAGTTCTTC.